This passage covers 2 T cell receptor beta chains from one sample sequenced in a study of T cell responses to AZD1222 COVID-19 vaccine. Sequencing was performed with immunoSEQ multiplex PCR; in TCRdb, only in-frame clones are kept and a portion is missing. The sample includes fewer than 150,000 clones, about 85% of them seen just once. Here the sequenced sample was peripheral blood, taken on day 0 of AZD1222 vaccination. The receptors were sampled from an adult in good health.

This chain links TRBV5-1 with TRBJ2-2; TRBD1 agrees at 9 bases. V lost 4 bases to trimming and J lost 2 bases; unmatched junction nucleotides: 3. This CDR3 region has 15 residues. Per the germline V gene, CDR1 is SGHRS and CDR2 is YFSETQ. The CDR3 loop reads CASSVTGGNTGELFF. The CDR3 region has the DNA TGCGCCAGCAGCGTGACAGGGGGAAACACCGGGGAGCTGTTTTTT.

V usage is TRBV3-1 (or the pseudogene TRBV3-2) and J usage is TRBJ2-5; 11 bases agree with TRBD2. Germline CDR1 LGHDT, CDR2 YNNKEL (reference sequence). This CDR3 comprises 15 residues. Trimming at V came to 5 bases and at J to 2 bases, leaving 4 bases not matched to a gene. The CDR3 sequence is CASSKRTSGQETQYF. DNA of the CDR3: TGTGCCAGCAGCAAAAGGACTAGCGGGCAAGAGACCCAGTACTTC.